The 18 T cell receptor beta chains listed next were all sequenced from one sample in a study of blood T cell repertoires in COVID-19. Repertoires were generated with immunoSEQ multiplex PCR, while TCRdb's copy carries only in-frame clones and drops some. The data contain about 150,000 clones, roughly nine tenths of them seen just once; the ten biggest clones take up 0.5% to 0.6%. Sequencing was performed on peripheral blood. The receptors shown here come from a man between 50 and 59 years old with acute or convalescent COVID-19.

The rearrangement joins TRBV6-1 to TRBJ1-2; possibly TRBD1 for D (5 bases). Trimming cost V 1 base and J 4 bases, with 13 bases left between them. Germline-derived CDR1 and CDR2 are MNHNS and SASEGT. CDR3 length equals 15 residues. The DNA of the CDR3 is TGTGCCAGCAGTGAAGAAGGCAGGGTCGGCTATGGCTACACCTTC. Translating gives CASSEEGRVGYGYTF.

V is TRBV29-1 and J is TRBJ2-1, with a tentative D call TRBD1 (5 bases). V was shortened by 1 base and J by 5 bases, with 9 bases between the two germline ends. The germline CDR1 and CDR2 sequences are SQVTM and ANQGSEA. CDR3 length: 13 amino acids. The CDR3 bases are TGCAGCGTTGAAGTCACAGGTGACAATGAGCAGTTCTTC. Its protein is CSVEVTGDNEQFF.

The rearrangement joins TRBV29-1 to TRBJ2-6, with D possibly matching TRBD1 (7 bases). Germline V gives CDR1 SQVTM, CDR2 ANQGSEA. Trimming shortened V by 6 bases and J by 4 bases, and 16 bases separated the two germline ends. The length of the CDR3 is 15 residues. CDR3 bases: TGCAGCGTCGAGGAGGGGGCAGCGGGGGCCAACGTCCTGACTTTC. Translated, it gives CSVEEGAAGANVLTF. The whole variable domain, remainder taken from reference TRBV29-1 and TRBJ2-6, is SAVISQKPSRDICQRGTSLTIQCQVDSQVTMMFWYRQQPGQSLTLIATANQGSEATYESGFVIDKFPISRPNLTFSTLTVSNMSPEDSSIYLCSVEEGAAGANVLTFGAGSRLTVL.

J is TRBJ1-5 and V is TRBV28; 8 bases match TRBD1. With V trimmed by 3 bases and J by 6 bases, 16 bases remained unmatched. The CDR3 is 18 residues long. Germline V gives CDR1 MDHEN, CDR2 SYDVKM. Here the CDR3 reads CASSFGSAQGARSQPQHF. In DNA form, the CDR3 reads TGTGCCAGCAGTTTTGGTTCAGCGCAGGGGGCGCGTAGTCAGCCCCAGCATTTT.

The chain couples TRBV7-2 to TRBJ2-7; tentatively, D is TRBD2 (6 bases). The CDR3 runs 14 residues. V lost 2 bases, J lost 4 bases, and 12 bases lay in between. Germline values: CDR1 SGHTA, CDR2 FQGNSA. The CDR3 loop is CASSLTEGLYEQYF. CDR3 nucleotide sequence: TGTGCCAGCAGCTTAACGGAGGGCCTGTACGAGCAGTACTTC.

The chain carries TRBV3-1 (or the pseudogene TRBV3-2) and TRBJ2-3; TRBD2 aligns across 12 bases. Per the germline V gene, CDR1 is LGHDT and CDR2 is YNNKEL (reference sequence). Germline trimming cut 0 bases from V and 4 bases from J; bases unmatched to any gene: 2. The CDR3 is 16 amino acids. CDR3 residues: CASSQDTSGGSDTQYF. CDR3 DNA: TGTGCCAGCAGCCAAGATACTAGCGGGGGGTCAGATACGCAGTATTTT.

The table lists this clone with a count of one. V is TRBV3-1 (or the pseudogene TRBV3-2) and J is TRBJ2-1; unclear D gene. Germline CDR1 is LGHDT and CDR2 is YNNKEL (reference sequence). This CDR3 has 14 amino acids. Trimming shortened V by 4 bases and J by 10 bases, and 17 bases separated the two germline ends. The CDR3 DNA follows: TGTGCCAGCAGCCCCAGAGGTGTGAAAAAGGAGCAGTTCTTC. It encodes CASSPRGVKKEQFF.

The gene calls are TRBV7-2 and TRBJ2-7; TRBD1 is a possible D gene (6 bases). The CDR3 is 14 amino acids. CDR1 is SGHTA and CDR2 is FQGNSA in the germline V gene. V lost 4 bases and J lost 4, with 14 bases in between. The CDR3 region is CASSSPGEGYEQYF. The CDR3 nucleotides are TGTGCCAGCAGCTCTCCAGGGGAAGGGTACGAGCAGTACTTC.

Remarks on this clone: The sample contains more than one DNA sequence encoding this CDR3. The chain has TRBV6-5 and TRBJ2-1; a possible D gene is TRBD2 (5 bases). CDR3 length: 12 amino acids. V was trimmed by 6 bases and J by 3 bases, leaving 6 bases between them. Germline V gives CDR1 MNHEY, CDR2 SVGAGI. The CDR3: CASSRDYNEQFF. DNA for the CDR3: TGTGCCAGCAGCCGGGACTACAATGAGCAGTTCTTC.

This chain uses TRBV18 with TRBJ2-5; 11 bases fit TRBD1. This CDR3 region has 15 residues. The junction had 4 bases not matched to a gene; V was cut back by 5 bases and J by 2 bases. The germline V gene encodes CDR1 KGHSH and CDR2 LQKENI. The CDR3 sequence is CASSGQGAHQETQYF. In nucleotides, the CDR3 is TGTGCCAGCTCAGGACAGGGGGCCCATCAAGAGACCCAGTACTTC.

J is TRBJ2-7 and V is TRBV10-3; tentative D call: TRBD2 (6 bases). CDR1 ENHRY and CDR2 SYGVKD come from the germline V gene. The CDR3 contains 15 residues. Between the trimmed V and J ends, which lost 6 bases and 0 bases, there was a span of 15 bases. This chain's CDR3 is CAIREGLRSSYEQYV. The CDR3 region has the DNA TGTGCCATCAGAGAGGGACTCCGGAGCTCCTACGAGCAGTACGTC.

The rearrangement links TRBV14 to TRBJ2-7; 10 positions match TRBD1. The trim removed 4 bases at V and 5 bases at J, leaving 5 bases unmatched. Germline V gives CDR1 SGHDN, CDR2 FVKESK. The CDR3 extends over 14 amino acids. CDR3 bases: TGTGCCAGCAGCCTCTGGGACAGGGGAAACGAGCAGTACTTC. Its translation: CASSLWDRGNEQYF.

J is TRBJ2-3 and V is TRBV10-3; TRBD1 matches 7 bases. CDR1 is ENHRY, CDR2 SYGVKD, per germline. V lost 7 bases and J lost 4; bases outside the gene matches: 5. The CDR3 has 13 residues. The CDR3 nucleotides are TGTGCCATCAAGACAGGGCCGGCAGATACGCAGTATTTT. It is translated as CAIKTGPADTQYF.

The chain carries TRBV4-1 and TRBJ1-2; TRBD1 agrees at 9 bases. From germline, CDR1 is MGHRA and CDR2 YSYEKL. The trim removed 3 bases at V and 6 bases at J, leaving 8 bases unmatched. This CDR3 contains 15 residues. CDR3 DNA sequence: TGCGCCAGCAGCCAGGACAGGGGAGCCTCGGATGGCTACACCTTC. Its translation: CASSQDRGASDGYTF.

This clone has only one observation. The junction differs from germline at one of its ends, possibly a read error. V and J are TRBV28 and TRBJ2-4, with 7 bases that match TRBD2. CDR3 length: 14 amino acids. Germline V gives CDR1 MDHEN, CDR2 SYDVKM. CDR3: CASRLSHGGNIQYF. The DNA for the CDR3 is TGTGCCAGCAGATTATCCCACGGGGGGAACATTCAGTACTTC. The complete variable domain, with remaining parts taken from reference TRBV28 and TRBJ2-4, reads DVKVTQSSRYLVKRTGEKVFLECVQDMDHENMFWYRQDPGLGLRLIYFSYDVKMKEKGDIPEGYSVSREKKERFSLILESASTNQTSMYLCASRLSHGGNIQYFGAGTRLSVL.

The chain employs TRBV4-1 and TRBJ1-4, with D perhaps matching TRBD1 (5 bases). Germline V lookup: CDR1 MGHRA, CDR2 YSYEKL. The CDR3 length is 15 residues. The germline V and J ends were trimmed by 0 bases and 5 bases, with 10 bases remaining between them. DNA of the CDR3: TGCGCCAGCAGCCAAGATCAGGGTTCAAATGAAAAACTGTTTTTT. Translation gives CASSQDQGSNEKLFF.

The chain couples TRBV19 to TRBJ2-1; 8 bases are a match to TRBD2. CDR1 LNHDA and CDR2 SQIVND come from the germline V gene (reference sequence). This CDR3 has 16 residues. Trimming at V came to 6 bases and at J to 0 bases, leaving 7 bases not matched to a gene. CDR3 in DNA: TGTGCCAGTAGCCGTTTAAGCGGGAGCTCCTACAATGAGCAGTTCTTC. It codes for CASSRLSGSSYNEQFF. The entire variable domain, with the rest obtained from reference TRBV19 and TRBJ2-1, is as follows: DGGITQSPKYLFRKEGQNVTLSCEQNLNHDAMYWYRQDPGQGLRLIYYSQIVNDFQKGDIAEGYSVSREKKESFPLTVTSAQKNPTAFYLCASSRLSGSSYNEQFFGPGTRLTVL.

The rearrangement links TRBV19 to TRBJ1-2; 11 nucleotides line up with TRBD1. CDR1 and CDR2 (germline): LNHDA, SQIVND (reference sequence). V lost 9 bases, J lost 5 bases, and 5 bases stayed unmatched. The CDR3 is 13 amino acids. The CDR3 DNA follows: TGTGCCAGCCGCGGGGACAGGGGGTATGGCTACACCTTC. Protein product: CASRGDRGYGYTF. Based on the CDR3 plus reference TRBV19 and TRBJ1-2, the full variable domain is DGGITQSPKYLFRKEGQNVTLSCEQNLNHDAMYWYRQDPGQGLRLIYYSQIVNDFQKGDIAEGYSVSREKKESFPLTVTSAQKNPTAFYLCASRGDRGYGYTFGSGTRLTVV.